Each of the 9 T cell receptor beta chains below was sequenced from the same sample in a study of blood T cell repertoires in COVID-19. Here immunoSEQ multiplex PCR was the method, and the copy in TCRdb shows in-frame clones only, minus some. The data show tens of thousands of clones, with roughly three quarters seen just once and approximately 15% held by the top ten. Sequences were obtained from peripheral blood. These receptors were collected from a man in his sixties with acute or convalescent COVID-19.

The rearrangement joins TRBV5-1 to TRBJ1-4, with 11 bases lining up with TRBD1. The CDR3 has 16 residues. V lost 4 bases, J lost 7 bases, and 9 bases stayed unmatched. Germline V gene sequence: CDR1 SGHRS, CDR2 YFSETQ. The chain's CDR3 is CASSPPAGTGGEKLFF. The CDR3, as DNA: TGCGCCAGCAGCCCCCCAGCTGGGACAGGGGGTGAAAAACTGTTTTTT.

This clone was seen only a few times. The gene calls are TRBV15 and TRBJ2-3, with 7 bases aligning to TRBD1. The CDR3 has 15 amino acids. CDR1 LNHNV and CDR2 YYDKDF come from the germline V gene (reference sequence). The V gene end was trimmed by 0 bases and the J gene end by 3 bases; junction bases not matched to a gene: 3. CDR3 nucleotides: TGTGCCACCAGCAGAGATAAGGGGGCAACAGATACGCAGTATTTT. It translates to CATSRDKGATDTQYF.

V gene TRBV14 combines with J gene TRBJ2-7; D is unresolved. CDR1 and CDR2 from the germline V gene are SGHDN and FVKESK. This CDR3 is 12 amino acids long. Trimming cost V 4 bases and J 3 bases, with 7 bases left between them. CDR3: CASSRQVYEQYF. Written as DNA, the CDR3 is TGTGCCAGCAGCCGGCAGGTCTACGAGCAGTACTTC.

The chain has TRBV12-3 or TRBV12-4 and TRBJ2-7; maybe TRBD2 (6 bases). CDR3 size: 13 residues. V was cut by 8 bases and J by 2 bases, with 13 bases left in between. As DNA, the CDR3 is TGTGCCAGCGGGGGGTTCCCCACCTACGAGCAGTACTTC. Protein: CASGGFPTYEQYF.

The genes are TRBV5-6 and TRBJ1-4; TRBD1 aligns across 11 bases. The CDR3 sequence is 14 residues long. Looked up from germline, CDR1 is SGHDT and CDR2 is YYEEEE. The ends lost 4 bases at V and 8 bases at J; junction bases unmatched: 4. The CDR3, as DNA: TGTGCCAGCAGCCGAGGACAGGGGGCGGAAAAACTGTTTTTT. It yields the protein CASSRGQGAEKLFF.

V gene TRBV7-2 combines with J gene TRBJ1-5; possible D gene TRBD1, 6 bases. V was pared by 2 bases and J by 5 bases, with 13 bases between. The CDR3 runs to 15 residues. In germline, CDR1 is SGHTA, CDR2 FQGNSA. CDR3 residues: CASSLMARGDQPQHF. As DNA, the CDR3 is TGTGCCAGCAGCTTAATGGCCAGGGGCGATCAGCCCCAGCATTTT.

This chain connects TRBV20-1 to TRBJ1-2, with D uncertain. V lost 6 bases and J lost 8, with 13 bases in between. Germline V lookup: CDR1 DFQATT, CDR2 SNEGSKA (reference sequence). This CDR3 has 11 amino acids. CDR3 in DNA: TGCAGTGCAGTACCGGCGGGGGGCTACACCTTC. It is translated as CSAVPAGGYTF.

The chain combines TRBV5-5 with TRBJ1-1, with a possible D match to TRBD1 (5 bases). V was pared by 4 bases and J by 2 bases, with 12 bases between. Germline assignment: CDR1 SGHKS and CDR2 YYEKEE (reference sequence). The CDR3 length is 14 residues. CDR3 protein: CASSLGPSNTEAFF. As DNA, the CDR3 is TGTGCCAGCAGCCTGGGGCCCAGTAACACTGAAGCTTTCTTT.

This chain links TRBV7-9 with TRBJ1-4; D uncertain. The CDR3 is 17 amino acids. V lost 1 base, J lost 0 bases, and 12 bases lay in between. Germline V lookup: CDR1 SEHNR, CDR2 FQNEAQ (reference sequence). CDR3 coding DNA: TGTGCCAGCAGCTTAGTTTTGGAGGCGTCAACTAATGAAAAACTGTTTTTT. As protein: CASSLVLEASTNEKLFF.